The next 19 T cell receptor beta chains were all read from a single sample in a study of blood T cells in healthy people across ages. The authors ran a second PCR of about 6 to 12 cycles using a sample-barcoded 5' primer and a J-beta primer mix. TCRdb used MiXCR to reprocess the 5' RACE reads, holding one entry per CDR3 protein. The table has about 580,000 distinct CDR3 sequences, less than 60% seen once. Material for sequencing was blood. These receptor sequences come from a man older than 75 in good health.

The chain is built from TRBV4-3 and TRBJ1-3, with a possible D match to TRBD1 (6 bases). CDR1 and CDR2 (germline): LGHNA, YSLEER. Trimming cost V 4 bases and J 2 bases, with 15 bases left between them. This CDR3 spans 16 amino acids. The CDR3, as DNA: TGCGCCAGCAGCCGAGGAGCAGGGGAGACTGGAAACACCATATATTTT. It translates to CASSRGAGETGNTIYF.

The chain joins TRBV5-5 to TRBJ2-3, with 14 bases aligning to TRBD2. V shed 4 bases and J 8 bases; nucleotides not matched to a gene: 12. CDR1 and CDR2 from the germline V gene are SGHKS and YYEKEE (reference sequence). CDR3 length: 17 amino acids. CDR3 amino acids: CASSGTSGSNRGGTQYF. Written as DNA, the CDR3 is TGTGCCAGCAGCGGGACTAGCGGGAGCAACCGGGGGGGTACGCAGTATTTT.

This clonotype was seen only a few times. The gene calls are TRBV7-2 and TRBJ2-5; TRBD2 matches 9 bases. After removal of 2 bases from V and 3 bases from J, the junction contained 7 bases not matched to a gene. The V gene's germline CDR1 is SGHTA and CDR2 FQGNSA. The CDR3 loop spans 16 amino acids. CDR3 protein: CASSLWLAGREETQYF. CDR3 in DNA: TGTGCCAGCAGCTTATGGCTAGCGGGAAGAGAAGAGACCCAGTACTTC.

The rearrangement uses TRBV5-1 and TRBJ2-5; D is uncertain. Trimming took 0 bases from V and 5 from J, leaving 17 bases between them. The CDR3 covers 16 residues. CDR1 is SGHRS and CDR2 is YFSETQ in the germline V gene. The CDR3 spells CASSLAATNSGETQYF. The CDR3 DNA follows: TGCGCCAGCAGCTTGGCCGCGACGAACTCTGGGGAGACCCAGTACTTC.

This clonotype was recorded a few times. The V gene is TRBV20-1, the J gene TRBJ2-1, with 9 bases that match TRBD2. This CDR3 spans 14 amino acids. Germline V gives CDR1 DFQATT, CDR2 SNEGSKA (reference sequence). V lost 3 bases to trimming and J lost 7 bases; unmatched junction nucleotides: 7. The CDR3 DNA sequence: TGCAGTGCTAGTAGCGGGAGTCGTGCGAATGAGCAGTTCTTC. This translates into CSASSGSRANEQFF.

The chain carries TRBV5-1 and TRBJ1-1; D call uncertain. Per germline, CDR1 SGHRS and CDR2 YFSETQ. Trimming stripped 5 bases from V and 8 bases from J, with 16 bases between. There are 13 residues in the CDR3. CDR3 region: CASRPPDSGEAFF. CDR3 in DNA: TGCGCCAGCAGGCCCCCGGACTCGGGGGAAGCTTTCTTT.

The CDR3 region is CASSLMGPPDTQYF. The CDR3 DNA is TGTGCCAGCAGCTTAATGGGCCCCCCAGATACGCAGTATTTT. The V call is TRBV7-2, the J call TRBJ2-3; no clear D gene. The CDR3 contains 14 residues. CDR1 SGHTA and CDR2 FQGNSA come from the germline V gene. V was cut by 2 bases and J by 4 bases, with 10 bases left in between.

V usage is TRBV20-1 and J usage is TRBJ1-6, with TRBD1 matching over 8 bases. The CDR3 has 15 amino acids. The V segment lost 0 bases and the J segment 3 bases; nucleotides outside the gene matches: 1. The germline V gene has CDR1 DFQATT and CDR2 SNEGSKA (reference sequence). The CDR3, as DNA: TGCAGTGCTAGAGATACAGGGGGCTATAATTCACCCCTCCACTTT. As protein: CSARDTGGYNSPLHF.

This chain's CDR3 is CASSGPERSAAQYF. The CDR3 region has the DNA TGTGCCAGCAGTGGCCCGGAGCGTTCCGCGGCCCAGTACTTC. The chain joins TRBV25-1 to TRBJ2-5; D ambiguous. The germline V gene encodes CDR1 MGHDK and CDR2 SYGVNS. The CDR3 is 14 amino acids. Trimming pared 4 bases from V and 9 bases from J, leaving 18 bases between.

About this clonotype itself: The junction departs from germline at one end; a sequencing error may be responsible. V gene TRBV7-9 combines with J gene TRBJ1-2; 8 bases map to TRBD1. Looked up from germline, CDR1 is SEHNR and CDR2 is FQNEAQ (reference sequence). The CDR3 is 13 residues long. CDR3 nucleotide sequence: TGTGCCAGCAGTCGACCAGGGGGCGCAGGCTACACATTC. It encodes CASSRPGGAGYTF.

The V gene is TRBV7-2, the J gene TRBJ2-3; TRBD2 is a possible D gene (5 bases). The CDR3 length is 14 residues. The V gene's germline CDR1 is SGHTA and CDR2 FQGNSA. Trimming shortened V by 3 bases and J by 5 bases, and 12 bases separated the two germline ends. The CDR3, as DNA: TGTGCCAGCAGCTTGATCCTGGGAGTAGATACGCAGTATTTT. It specifies CASSLILGVDTQYF.

The chain uses TRBV27 and TRBJ2-1; 8 nucleotides match TRBD2. CDR3 length equals 15 residues. The junction had 9 bases not matched to a gene; V was cut back by 6 bases and J by 5 bases. The germline gives CDR1 MNHEY, CDR2 SMNVEV (reference sequence). This CDR3 is CASRKPGLGDNEQFF. The CDR3 DNA reads as TGTGCCAGCAGGAAACCGGGACTAGGGGACAATGAGCAGTTCTTC.

This clonotype has a count of ten or more. The chain carries TRBV7-9 and TRBJ2-1, with TRBD1 matching 9 bases. The CDR3 has 15 amino acids. Germline loops: CDR1 SEHNR, CDR2 FQNEAQ (reference sequence). J gave up 3 bases and V 5 bases, and 5 bases lay outside the gene matches. CDR3 loop: CASSLGQGLYNEQFF. The DNA for the CDR3 is TGTGCCAGCAGCCTGGGACAGGGTCTCTACAATGAGCAGTTCTTC.

Written as DNA, the CDR3 is TGTGCCAGCAGTTACTCAATGGATGGGGCCAACGTCCTGACTTTC. It yields the protein CASSYSMDGANVLTF. The rearrangement links TRBV6-5 to TRBJ2-6; D unresolved. This CDR3 is built from 15 residues. V lost 0 bases, J lost 3 bases, and 6 bases lay in between. From germline, CDR1 is MNHEY and CDR2 SVGAGI.

The rearrangement links TRBV25-1 to TRBJ1-2, with a possible D match to TRBD1 (5 bases). Trimming stripped 0 bases from V and 7 bases from J, with 15 bases between. The CDR3 loop spans 15 amino acids. Per the germline V gene, CDR1 is MGHDK and CDR2 is SYGVNS. CDR3 sequence (DNA): TGTGCCAGCAGTGAATATGTGGCAGGGCGGACTGGCTACACCTTC. Its translation is CASSEYVAGRTGYTF.

This clonotype was seen once. The rearrangement joins TRBV19 to TRBJ2-2; no reliable D call. This CDR3 has 13 amino acids. Per germline, CDR1 LNHDA and CDR2 SQIVND (reference sequence). Trimming pared 4 bases from V and 6 bases from J, leaving 9 bases between. CDR3 DNA: TGTGCCAGTAGTAGATACGGAGCCGGGGAGCTGTTTTTT. Protein product: CASSRYGAGELFF.

This clonotype came up a few times. A much larger clone differs by one base, so this may be a read error. This chain connects TRBV27 to TRBJ2-1, with D unclear. The CDR3 length is 13 residues. CDR1 is MNHEY and CDR2 is SMNVEV in the germline V gene (reference sequence). Trimming removed 5 bases at V and 6 bases at J, with 11 bases between. The DNA of the CDR3 is TGTGCCAGCAGTGCCTACGGATCCAATGAGCAGTTCTTC. This codes for CASSAYGSNEQFF.

The chain combines TRBV5-1 with TRBJ2-3, with 12 bases matching TRBD1. The CDR3 is made up of 16 amino acids. The germline V gene has CDR1 SGHRS and CDR2 YFSETQ. V shed 4 bases, J shed 2 bases, and the junction held 5 bases outside the gene matches. CDR3: CASSQGQGAPTDTQYF. The CDR3 coding sequence is TGCGCCAGCAGCCAGGGACAGGGGGCTCCCACAGATACGCAGTATTTT.

This chain links TRBV9 with TRBJ1-4; possibly TRBD1 for D (6 bases). CDR1 SGDLS and CDR2 YYNGEE come from the germline V gene. V was clipped by 4 bases and J by 5 bases, with 12 bases between them. The CDR3 length is 14 residues. The CDR3 loop is CASSRGQLNEKLFF. DNA of the CDR3: TGTGCCAGCAGCCGCGGACAGCTCAATGAAAAACTGTTTTTT.